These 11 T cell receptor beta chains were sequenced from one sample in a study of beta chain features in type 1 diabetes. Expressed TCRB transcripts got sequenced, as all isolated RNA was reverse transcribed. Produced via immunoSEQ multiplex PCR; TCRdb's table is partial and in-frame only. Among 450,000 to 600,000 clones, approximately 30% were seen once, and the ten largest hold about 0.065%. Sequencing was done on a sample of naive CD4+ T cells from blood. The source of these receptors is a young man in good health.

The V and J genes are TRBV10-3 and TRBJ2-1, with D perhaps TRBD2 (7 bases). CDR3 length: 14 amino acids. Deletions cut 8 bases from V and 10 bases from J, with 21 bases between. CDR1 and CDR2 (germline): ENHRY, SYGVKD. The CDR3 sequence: CAIAFSPSGGEQFF. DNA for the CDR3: TGTGCCATCGCTTTTTCGCCCTCGGGGGGCGAGCAGTTCTTC.

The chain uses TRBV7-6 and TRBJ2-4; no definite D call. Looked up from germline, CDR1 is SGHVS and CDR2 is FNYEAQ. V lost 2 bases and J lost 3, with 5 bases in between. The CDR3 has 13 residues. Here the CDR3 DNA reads TGTGCCAGCAGCTTAACAGTCAAAAACATTCAGTACTTC. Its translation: CASSLTVKNIQYF. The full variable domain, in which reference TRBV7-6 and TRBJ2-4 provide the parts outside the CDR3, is GAGVSQSPRYKVTKRGQDVALRCDPISGHVSLYWYRQALGQGPEFLTYFNYEAQQDKSGLPNDRFSAERPEGSISTLTIQRTEQRDSAMYRCASSLTVKNIQYFGAGTRLSVL.

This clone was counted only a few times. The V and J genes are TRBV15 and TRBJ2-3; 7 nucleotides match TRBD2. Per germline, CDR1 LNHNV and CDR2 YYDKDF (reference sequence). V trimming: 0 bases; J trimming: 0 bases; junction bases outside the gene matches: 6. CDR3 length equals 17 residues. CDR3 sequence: CATSRDLPGGSTDTQYF. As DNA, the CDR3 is TGTGCCACCAGCAGAGATTTACCGGGAGGAAGCACAGATACGCAGTATTTT.

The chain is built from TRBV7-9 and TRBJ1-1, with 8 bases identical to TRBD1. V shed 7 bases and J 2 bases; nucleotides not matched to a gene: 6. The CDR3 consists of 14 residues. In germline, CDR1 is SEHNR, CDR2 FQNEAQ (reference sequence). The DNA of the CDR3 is TGTGCCAGCATCCTACAGGGGGACAACACTGAAGCTTTCTTT. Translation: CASILQGDNTEAFF.

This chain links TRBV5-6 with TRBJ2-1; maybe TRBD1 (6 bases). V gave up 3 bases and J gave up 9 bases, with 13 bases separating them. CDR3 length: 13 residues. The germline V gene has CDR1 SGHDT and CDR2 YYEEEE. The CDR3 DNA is TGTGCCAGCAGCTACTCACGCAGGGGTGAGCAGTTCTTC. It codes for CASSYSRRGEQFF.

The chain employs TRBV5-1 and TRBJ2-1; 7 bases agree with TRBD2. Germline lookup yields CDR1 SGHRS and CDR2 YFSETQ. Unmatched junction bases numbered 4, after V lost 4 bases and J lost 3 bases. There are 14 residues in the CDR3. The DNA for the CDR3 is TGCGCCAGCAGCAGAGTAGCGGGCTACAATGAGCAGTTCTTC. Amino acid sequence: CASSRVAGYNEQFF.

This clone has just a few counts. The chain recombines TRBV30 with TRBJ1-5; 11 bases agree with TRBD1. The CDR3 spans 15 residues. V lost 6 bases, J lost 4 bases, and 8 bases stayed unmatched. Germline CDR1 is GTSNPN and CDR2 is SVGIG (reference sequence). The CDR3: CACRDRGKTNQPQHF. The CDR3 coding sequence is TGTGCCTGCCGGGACAGGGGGAAAACTAATCAGCCCCAGCATTTT.

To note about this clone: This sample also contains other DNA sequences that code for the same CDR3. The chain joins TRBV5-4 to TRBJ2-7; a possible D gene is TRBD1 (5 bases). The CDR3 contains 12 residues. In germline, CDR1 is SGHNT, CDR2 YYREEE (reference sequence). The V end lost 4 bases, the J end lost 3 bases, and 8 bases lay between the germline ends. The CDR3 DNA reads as TGTGCCAGCAGCCGCCAGGGCTACGAGCAGTACTTC. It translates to CASSRQGYEQYF.

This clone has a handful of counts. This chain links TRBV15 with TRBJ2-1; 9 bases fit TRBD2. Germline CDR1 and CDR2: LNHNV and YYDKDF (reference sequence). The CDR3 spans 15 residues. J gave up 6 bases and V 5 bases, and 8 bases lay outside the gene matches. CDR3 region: CATSRVAGVPNEQFF. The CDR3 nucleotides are TGTGCCACCAGCCGTGTAGCGGGAGTTCCCAATGAGCAGTTCTTC.

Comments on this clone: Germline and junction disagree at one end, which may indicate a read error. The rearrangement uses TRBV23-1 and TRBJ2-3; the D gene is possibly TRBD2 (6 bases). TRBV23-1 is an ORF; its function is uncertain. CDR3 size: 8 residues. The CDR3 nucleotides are TGCGCCAGCAGCCCGGGGGATTTT. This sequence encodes CASSPGDF.

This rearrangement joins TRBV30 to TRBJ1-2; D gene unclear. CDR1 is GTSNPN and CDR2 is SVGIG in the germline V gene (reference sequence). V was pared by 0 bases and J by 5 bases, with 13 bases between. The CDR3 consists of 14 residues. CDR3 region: CAWSVVRTHYGYTF. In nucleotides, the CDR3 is TGTGCCTGGAGTGTAGTACGGACTCATTATGGCTACACCTTC.